This T cell receptor (beta chain) is drawn from a study of T cell changes during pregnancy in multiple sclerosis. Sequenced by immunoSEQ multiplex PCR; TCRdb stores in-frame clones only, minus some. The sample contains approximately 100,000 clones, around 93% of which appear only once. This sample comprised peripheral blood, obtained in the third trimester of pregnancy. The source of this sequence is a female donor with multiple sclerosis, enrolled in a pregnancy study.

CDR3 in DNA: TGTGCCAGCAGTCCGATACCTGGGACAGGGGGGGCAGATACGCAGTATTTT. This gives the protein CASSPIPGTGGADTQYF. V and J are TRBV27 and TRBJ2-3; TRBD1 matches 11 bases. J lost 4 bases, V lost 5 bases, and 11 bases had no gene match. In germline, CDR1 is MNHEY, CDR2 SMNVEV (reference sequence). The CDR3 spans 17 residues.